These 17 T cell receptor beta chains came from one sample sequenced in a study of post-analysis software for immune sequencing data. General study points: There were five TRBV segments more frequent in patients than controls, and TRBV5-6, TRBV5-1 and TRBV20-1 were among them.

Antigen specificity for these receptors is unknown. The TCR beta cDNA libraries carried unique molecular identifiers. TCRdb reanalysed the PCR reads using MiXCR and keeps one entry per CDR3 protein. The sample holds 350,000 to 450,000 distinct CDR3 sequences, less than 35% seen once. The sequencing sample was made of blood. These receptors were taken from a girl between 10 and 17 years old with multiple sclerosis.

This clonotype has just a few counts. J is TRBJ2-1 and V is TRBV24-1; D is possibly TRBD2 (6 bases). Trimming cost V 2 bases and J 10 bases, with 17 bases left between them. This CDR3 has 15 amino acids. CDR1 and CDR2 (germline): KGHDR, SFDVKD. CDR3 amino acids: CATSDSPGRGLEQFF. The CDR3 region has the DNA TGTGCCACCAGTGATTCACCCGGGAGAGGCCTAGAGCAGTTCTTC.

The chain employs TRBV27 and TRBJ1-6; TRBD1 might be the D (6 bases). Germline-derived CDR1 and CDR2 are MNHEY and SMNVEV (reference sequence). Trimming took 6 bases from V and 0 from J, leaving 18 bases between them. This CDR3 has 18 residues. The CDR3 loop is CASSIDRMGSSYNSPLHF. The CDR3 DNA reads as TGTGCCAGCAGCATCGACAGGATGGGCAGCTCCTATAATTCACCCCTCCACTTT.

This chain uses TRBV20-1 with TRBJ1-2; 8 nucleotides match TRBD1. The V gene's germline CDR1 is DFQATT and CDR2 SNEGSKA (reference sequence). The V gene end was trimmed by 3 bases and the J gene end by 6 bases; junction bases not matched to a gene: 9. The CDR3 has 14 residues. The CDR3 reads CSARHTNRGDGYTF. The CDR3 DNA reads TGCAGTGCTAGGCACACGAACAGGGGGGATGGCTACACCTTC.

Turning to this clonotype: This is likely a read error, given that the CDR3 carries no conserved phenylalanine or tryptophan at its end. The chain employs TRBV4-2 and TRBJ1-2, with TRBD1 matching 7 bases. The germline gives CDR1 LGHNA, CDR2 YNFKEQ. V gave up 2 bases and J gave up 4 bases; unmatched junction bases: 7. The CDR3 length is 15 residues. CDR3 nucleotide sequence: TGTGCCAGCAGCCAAAAAGCGGACAGGCCCTATGGCTACACCTTA. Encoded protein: CASSQKADRPYGYTL.

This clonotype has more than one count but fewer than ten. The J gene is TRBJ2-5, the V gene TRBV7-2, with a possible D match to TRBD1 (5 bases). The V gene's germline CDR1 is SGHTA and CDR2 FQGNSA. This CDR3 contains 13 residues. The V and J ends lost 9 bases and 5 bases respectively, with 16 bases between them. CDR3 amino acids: CASSKGLGETQYF. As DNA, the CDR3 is TGTGCCAGTAGCAAGGGGTTAGGGGAGACCCAGTACTTC.

CDR3 in amino acids: CASTIPGTSGGYGYTF. The CDR3 nucleotides are TGTGCCAGCACCATTCCCGGGACTTCAGGTGGCTATGGCTACACCTTC. The chain couples TRBV28 to TRBJ1-2; D may be TRBD1 (5 bases). This CDR3 is 16 amino acids long. The germline V gene encodes CDR1 MDHEN and CDR2 SYDVKM. Trimming removed 7 bases at V and 4 bases at J, with 22 bases between.

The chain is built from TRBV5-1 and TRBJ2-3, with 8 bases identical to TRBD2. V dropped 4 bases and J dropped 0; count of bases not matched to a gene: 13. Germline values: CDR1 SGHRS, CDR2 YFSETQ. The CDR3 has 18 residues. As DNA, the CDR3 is TGCGCCAGCAGCGGCGTCGGGGGGGACGGGCTTAGCACAGATACGCAGTATTTT. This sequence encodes CASSGVGGDGLSTDTQYF.

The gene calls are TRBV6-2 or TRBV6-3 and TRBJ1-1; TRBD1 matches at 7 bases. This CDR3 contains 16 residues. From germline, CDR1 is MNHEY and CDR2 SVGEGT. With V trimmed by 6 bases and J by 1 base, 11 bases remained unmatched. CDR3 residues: CASRSTRTGWNTEAFF. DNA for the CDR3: TGTGCCAGCAGGAGTACTCGGACAGGCTGGAACACTGAAGCTTTCTTT.

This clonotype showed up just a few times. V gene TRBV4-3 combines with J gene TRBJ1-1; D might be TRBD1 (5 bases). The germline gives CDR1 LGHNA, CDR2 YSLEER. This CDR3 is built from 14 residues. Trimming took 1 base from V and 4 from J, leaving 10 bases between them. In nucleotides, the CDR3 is TGCGCCAGCAGCCAAGCCTTGAGGGGCACTGAAGCTTTCTTT. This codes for CASSQALRGTEAFF.

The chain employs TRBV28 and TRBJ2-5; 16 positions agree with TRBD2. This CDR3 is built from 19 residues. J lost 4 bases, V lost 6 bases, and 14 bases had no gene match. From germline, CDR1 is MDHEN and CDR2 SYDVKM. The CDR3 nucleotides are TGTGCCAGCAGCTCATTCCCGGGACTAGCGGGGGGGCCATCAGAGACCCAGTACTTC. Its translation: CASSSFPGLAGGPSETQYF.

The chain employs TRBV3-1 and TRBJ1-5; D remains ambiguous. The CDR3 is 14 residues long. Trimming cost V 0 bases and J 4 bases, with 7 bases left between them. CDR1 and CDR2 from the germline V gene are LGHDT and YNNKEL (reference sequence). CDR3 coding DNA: TGTGCCAGCAGCCAAGATACGGGGAATCAGCCCCAGCATTTT. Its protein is CASSQDTGNQPQHF. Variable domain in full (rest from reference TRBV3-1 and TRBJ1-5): DTAVSQTPKYLVTQMGNDKSIKCEQNLGHDTMYWYKQDSKKFLKIMFSYNNKELIINETVPNRFSPKSPDKAHLNLHINSLELGDSAVYFCASSQDTGNQPQHFGDGTRLSIL.

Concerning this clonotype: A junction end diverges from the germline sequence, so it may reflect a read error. CDR3 region: CASSPFRAFGVNVLTF. The CDR3 coding sequence is TGTGCCAGCTCACCATTTCGGGCATTTGGGGTCAACGTCCTGACTTTC. This chain joins TRBV18 and TRBJ2-6; unclear D gene. The CDR3 sequence is 16 residues long. Germline CDR1 reads KGHSH; CDR2 reads LQKENI.

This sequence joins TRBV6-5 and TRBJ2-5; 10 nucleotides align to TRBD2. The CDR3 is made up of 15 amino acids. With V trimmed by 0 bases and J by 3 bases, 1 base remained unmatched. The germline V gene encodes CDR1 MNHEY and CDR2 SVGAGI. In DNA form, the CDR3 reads TGTGCCAGCAGTTACTCTAGCGGGGGGAAAGAGACCCAGTACTTC. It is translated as CASSYSSGGKETQYF.

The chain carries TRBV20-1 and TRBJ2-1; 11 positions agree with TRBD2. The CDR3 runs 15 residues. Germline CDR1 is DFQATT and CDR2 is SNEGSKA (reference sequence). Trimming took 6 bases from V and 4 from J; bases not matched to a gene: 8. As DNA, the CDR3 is TGCAGTGCCCCGGGACCTAGCGGGGGGTACAATGAGCAGTTCTTC. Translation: CSAPGPSGGYNEQFF.

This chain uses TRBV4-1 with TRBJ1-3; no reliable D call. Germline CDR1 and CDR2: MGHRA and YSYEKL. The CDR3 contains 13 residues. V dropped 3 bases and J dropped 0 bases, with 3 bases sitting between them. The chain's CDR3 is CASSHNSGNTIYF. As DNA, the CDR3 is TGCGCCAGCAGCCATAACTCTGGAAACACCATATATTTT.

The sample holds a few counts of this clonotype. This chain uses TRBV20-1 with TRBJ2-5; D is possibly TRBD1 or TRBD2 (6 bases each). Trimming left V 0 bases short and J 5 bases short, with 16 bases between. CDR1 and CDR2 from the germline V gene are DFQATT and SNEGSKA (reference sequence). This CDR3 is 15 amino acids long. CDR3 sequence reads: CSARDLGGGEETQYF. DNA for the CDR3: TGCAGTGCTAGAGATTTGGGGGGCGGTGAGGAGACCCAGTACTTC.

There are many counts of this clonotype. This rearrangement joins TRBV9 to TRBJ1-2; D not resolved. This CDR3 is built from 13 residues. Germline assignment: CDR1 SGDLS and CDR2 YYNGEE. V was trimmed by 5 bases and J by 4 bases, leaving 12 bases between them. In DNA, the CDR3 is TGTGCCAGCAGGTCGAACGGTCTCTATGGCTACACCTTC. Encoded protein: CASRSNGLYGYTF.